The next 3 T cell receptor beta chains were all read from a single sample in a study of cytomegalovirus exposure and HLA in healthy donors. The PCR contained 60 Vbeta and 13 Jbeta primers. The method was immunoSEQ multiplex PCR; TCRdb's version includes in-frame clones alone and lacks a portion of them. Altogether roughly 140,000 clones are present, approximately 81% being singletons, with the ten largest covering over 1.3%. The sample was PBMCs. Every receptor here comes from a man aged 18 to 35 in good health and CMV-seronegative.

V and J are TRBV28 and TRBJ1-1; D is possibly TRBD1 (6 bases). This CDR3 is built from 15 residues. Trimming stripped 3 bases from V and 0 bases from J, with 11 bases between. Germline CDR1 MDHEN, CDR2 SYDVKM. As DNA, the CDR3 is TGTGCCAGCAGTTTCCCCGACAGGATGAACACTGAAGCTTTCTTT. Translation gives CASSFPDRMNTEAFF.

J is TRBJ2-7 and V is TRBV10-2; TRBD1 is a possible D gene (6 bases). V lost 6 bases, J lost 3 bases, and 12 bases lay in between. The CDR3 spans 13 residues. Germline-derived CDR1 and CDR2 are WSHSY and SAAADI. The CDR3 loop is CASSRDTFYEQYF. The CDR3 region has the DNA TGCGCCAGCAGCCGGGACACCTTCTACGAGCAGTACTTC.

This chain connects TRBV30 to TRBJ2-5; 7 nucleotides align to TRBD1. J was trimmed by 4 bases and V by 1 base; bases with no gene match: 9. Looked up from germline, CDR1 is GTSNPN and CDR2 is SVGIG (reference sequence). The CDR3 runs to 15 residues. The DNA for the CDR3 is TGTGCCTGGAGTGCCCCCCCGACAGGGACAGAGACCCAGTACTTC. Translating gives CAWSAPPTGTETQYF.